These 4 T cell receptor beta chains were all obtained from the same sample, sequenced in a study of T cells in tuberculosis. Sequencing was performed with immunoSEQ multiplex PCR; in TCRdb, only in-frame clones are kept and a portion is missing. Counted here are roughly 45,000 clones, approximately 94% occurring once; the ten biggest clones make up under 2%. The material sequenced was PBMCs. The origin of the receptors is a donor aged 10 to 29 with latent tuberculosis or without tuberculosis infection. Some clones in this sample may be carry-over from other donors' samples.

V gene TRBV13 combines with J gene TRBJ2-1; 11 bases align to TRBD2. The V gene end was trimmed by 0 bases and the J gene end by 2 bases; junction bases not matched to a gene: 9. Germline lookup yields CDR1 PRHDT and CDR2 FYEKMQ (reference sequence). The CDR3 spans 19 residues. CDR3 region: CASSLGPGLAGPPYNEQFF. The CDR3 nucleotides read TGTGCCAGCAGCTTAGGCCCCGGACTAGCGGGCCCTCCCTACAATGAGCAGTTCTTC.

The V and J genes are TRBV7-8 and TRBJ2-2, with D possibly TRBD1 on 6 matching bases. The CDR3 sequence is 17 residues long. Germline CDR1 is SGHVS and CDR2 is FQNEAQ. Trimming pared 1 base from V and 11 bases from J, leaving 23 bases between. The CDR3 sequence is CASSLEGTHLIREELFF. CDR3 coding DNA: TGTGCCAGCAGCTTAGAGGGGACACACCTAATAAGAGAAGAGCTGTTTTTT.

The chain has TRBV2 and TRBJ2-4; 8 positions agree with TRBD1. The CDR3 totals 14 residues. Germline loops: CDR1 SNHLY, CDR2 FYNNEI. After removal of 11 bases from V and 0 bases from J, the junction contained 6 bases not matched to a gene. The CDR3 sequence: CASGQGLAKNIQYF. The CDR3 coding sequence is TGTGCCTCCGGACAGGGACTAGCCAAAAACATTCAGTACTTC.

The genes are TRBV6-5 and TRBJ1-5, with 9 bases that match TRBD1. Losses at the gene ends were 5 bases for V and 5 bases for J; bases not matched to a gene: 7. Germline loops: CDR1 MNHEY, CDR2 SVGAGI. This CDR3 spans 15 amino acids. CDR3 bases: TGTGCCAGCAGTGCACCGGGACAGGGTGATCAGCCCCAGCATTTT. Protein sequence: CASSAPGQGDQPQHF.